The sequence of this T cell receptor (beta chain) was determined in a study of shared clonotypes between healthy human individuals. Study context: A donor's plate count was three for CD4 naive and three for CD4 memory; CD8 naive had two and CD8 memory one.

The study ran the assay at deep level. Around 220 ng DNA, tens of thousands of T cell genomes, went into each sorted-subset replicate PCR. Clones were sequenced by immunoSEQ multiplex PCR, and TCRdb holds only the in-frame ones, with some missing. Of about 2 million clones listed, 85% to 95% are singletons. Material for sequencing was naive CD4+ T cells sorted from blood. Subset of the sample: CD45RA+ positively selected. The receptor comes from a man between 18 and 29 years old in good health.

In DNA form, the CDR3 reads TGTGCCAGCAGCGGCCGGGACACCTCCTATGGCTACACCTTC. This codes for CASSGRDTSYGYTF. The chain has TRBV13 and TRBJ1-2, with D perhaps TRBD1 (6 bases). V was shortened by 5 bases and J by 4 bases, with 14 bases between the two germline ends. Per germline, CDR1 PRHDT and CDR2 FYEKMQ (reference sequence). The CDR3 runs to 14 residues.